This entry lists 18 T cell receptor beta chains sequenced from one sample in a study of T cell responses to AZD1222 COVID-19 vaccine. Libraries were prepared by immunoSEQ multiplex PCR; TCRdb keeps only in-frame clonotypes and omits some of them. Of 110,000 to 150,000 clones in the sample, 75% to 95% are singletons; the top ten hold approximately 2.6%. The starting material was peripheral blood, obtained on day 0 of AZD1222 vaccination. All receptors derive from an adult in good health.

V usage is TRBV5-5 and J usage is TRBJ1-6; D remains unclear. In germline, CDR1 is SGHKS, CDR2 YYEKEE (reference sequence). Deletions cut 0 bases from V and 9 bases from J, with 7 bases between. The CDR3 has 13 amino acids. The CDR3 DNA reads TGTGCCAGCAGCTTGGGCGGGAGTTCACCCCTCCACTTT. As protein: CASSLGGSSPLHF.

The chain employs TRBV28 and TRBJ1-2; perhaps TRBD1 as D (5 bases). V lost 6 bases to trimming and J lost 7 bases, with 24 bases between them. This CDR3 contains 16 residues. CDR1 and CDR2 from the germline V gene are MDHEN and SYDVKM. Here the CDR3 DNA reads TGTGCCAGCAGCCGATACGGGACCTATGACCCCCTTGGCTACACCTTC. This sequence encodes CASSRYGTYDPLGYTF.

The chain recombines TRBV18 with TRBJ2-5, with D possibly TRBD2 on 6 matching bases. Trimming pared 3 bases from V and 4 bases from J, leaving 12 bases between. Looked up from germline, CDR1 is KGHSH and CDR2 is LQKENI. This CDR3 is built from 14 residues. The CDR3, as DNA: TGTGCCAGCTCACCTTCCGGGAGCGGAGAGACCCAGTACTTC. Translated: CASSPSGSGETQYF.

The chain joins TRBV2 to TRBJ2-3, with a possible D match to TRBD1 (6 bases). Trimming removed 2 bases from V and 1 base from J, with 10 bases in between. Germline values: CDR1 SNHLY, CDR2 FYNNEI. The CDR3 sequence is 15 residues long. The CDR3 sequence: CASSETYRGTDTQYF. The CDR3 nucleotides are TGTGCCAGCAGTGAAACGTACAGGGGCACAGATACGCAGTATTTT.

This chain uses TRBV15 with TRBJ2-7; TRBD2 matches at 7 bases. CDR3 length: 18 residues. Germline CDR1 LNHNV, CDR2 YYDKDF (reference sequence). J was trimmed by 1 base and V by 0 bases; bases with no gene match: 12. DNA of the CDR3: TGTGCCACCAGCAGAGAAAGTGTTGCGGGAGTGTGGTCCTACGAGCAGTACTTC. It translates to CATSRESVAGVWSYEQYF. The variable domain in full, completed from reference TRBV15 and TRBJ2-7, reads DAMVIQNPRYQVTQFGKPVTLSCSQTLNHNVMYWYQQKSSQAPKLLFHYYDKDFNNEADTPDNFQSRRPNTSFCFLDIRSPGLGDTAMYLCATSRESVAGVWSYEQYFGPGTRLTVT.

The chain employs TRBV4-2 and TRBJ2-3; D gene uncertain. Trimming cost V 0 bases and J 1 base, with 5 bases left between them. CDR3 size: 14 residues. Germline V lookup: CDR1 LGHNA, CDR2 YNFKEQ. CDR3 residues: CASSQDPRTDTQYF. CDR3 DNA sequence: TGTGCCAGCAGCCAAGATCCCCGCACAGATACGCAGTATTTT.

CDR3 DNA: TGCGCCAGCAGCCAAGAGGGCTTAAACTCTGGAAACACCATATATTTT. Protein: CASSQEGLNSGNTIYF. The rearrangement joins TRBV4-1 to TRBJ1-3; D unclear. Between the trimmed V and J ends, which lost 0 bases and 0 bases, there was a span of 9 bases. The CDR3 extends over 16 amino acids. The germline gives CDR1 MGHRA, CDR2 YSYEKL.

J is TRBJ1-3 and V is TRBV27; D is undetermined. CDR3 size: 13 residues. Germline CDR1 is MNHEY and CDR2 is SMNVEV (reference sequence). The V gene lost 8 bases and the J gene lost 11 bases, with 19 bases spanning the gap. The CDR3: CASGQRRVIAIYF. CDR3 sequence (DNA): TGTGCCAGCGGGCAGAGAAGGGTCATCGCCATATATTTT.

This chain links TRBV29-1 with TRBJ2-2, with D perhaps matching TRBD1 (6 bases). Germline-derived CDR1 and CDR2 are SQVTM and ANQGSEA. The CDR3 has 16 residues. V was shortened by 6 bases and J by 0 bases, with 17 bases between the two germline ends. CDR3 amino acids: CSVPIHDRTNTGELFF. DNA of the CDR3: TGCAGCGTCCCGATTCACGACAGGACGAACACCGGGGAGCTGTTTTTT.

The chain has TRBV5-5 and TRBJ2-1; 7 positions match TRBD2. Germline V lookup: CDR1 SGHKS, CDR2 YYEKEE (reference sequence). The V segment lost 0 bases and the J segment 9 bases; nucleotides outside the gene matches: 12. The CDR3 runs to 16 residues. The CDR3 protein is CASSLASGGHGSEQFF. CDR3 bases: TGTGCCAGCAGCTTGGCTTCGGGGGGTCACGGGAGTGAGCAGTTCTTC.

Judged by abundance, this clone is medium-sized (0.01 to 0.1%). The junction differs from germline at one of its ends, possibly a read error. The chain recombines TRBV7-3 with TRBJ2-7; no reliable D call. The CDR3 contains 15 residues. Per germline, CDR1 SGHTA and CDR2 FQGTGA. The CDR3 protein is CASSITGPKGHEQYF. The CDR3 bases are TGTGCCAGCAGCATAACCGGTCCCAAAGGTCACGAGCAGTACTTC. The full variable domain, rest sourced from reference TRBV7-3 and TRBJ2-7, is GAGVSQTPSNKVTEKGKYVELRCDPISGHTALYWYRQSLGQGPEFLIYFQGTGAADDSGLPNDRFFAVRPEGSVSTLKIQRTERGDSAVYLCASSITGPKGHEQYFGPGTRLTVT.

The chain recombines TRBV9 with TRBJ2-2; D ambiguous. In germline, CDR1 is SGDLS, CDR2 YYNGEE. Trimming removed 3 bases at V and 0 bases at J, with 6 bases between. The CDR3 spans 14 residues. The CDR3 loop reads CASSANTNTGELFF. As DNA, the CDR3 is TGTGCCAGCAGCGCCAACACGAACACCGGGGAGCTGTTTTTT.

The chain combines TRBV24-1 with TRBJ1-5; a possible D gene is TRBD1 (6 bases). The CDR3 sequence is 14 residues long. With 3 bases removed from V and 4 bases from J, the gap between germline ends came to 9 bases. CDR1 and CDR2 (germline): KGHDR, SFDVKD. CDR3 in DNA: TGTGCCACCAGTGATCGGACAGAAAATCAGCCCCAGCATTTT. Amino acid sequence: CATSDRTENQPQHF.

The rearrangement uses TRBV5-1 and TRBJ2-5; no firm D call. Germline V gene data show CDR1 as SGHRS and CDR2 as YFSETQ. The CDR3 length is 13 residues. Trimming removed 4 bases at V and 4 bases at J, with 11 bases between. The CDR3 region is CASSISPAETQYF. The CDR3 DNA reads TGCGCCAGCAGCATTAGCCCTGCAGAGACCCAGTACTTC.

The chain is built from TRBV13 and TRBJ1-3; TRBD1 aligns across 7 bases. The CDR3 runs to 18 residues. After removal of 5 bases from V and 0 bases from J, the junction contained 13 bases not matched to a gene. Germline assignment: CDR1 PRHDT and CDR2 FYEKMQ (reference sequence). CDR3 region: CASSITGTVKSSGNTIYF. CDR3 nucleotide sequence: TGTGCCAGCAGCATAACCGGGACAGTAAAATCCTCTGGAAACACCATATATTTT.

This rearrangement joins TRBV24-1 to TRBJ2-2, with D possibly TRBD1 on 5 matching bases. Between the trimmed V and J ends, which lost 5 bases and 4 bases, there was a span of 16 bases. Germline values: CDR1 KGHDR, CDR2 SFDVKD. The CDR3 sequence is 16 residues long. DNA for the CDR3: TGTGCCACCAGTGCGAGAAGGGGCTCAGGCACCGGGGAGCTGTTTTTT. It is translated as CATSARRGSGTGELFF.

The chain is built from TRBV12-5 and TRBJ2-2, with TRBD2 matching over 7 bases. Germline V CDR1 and CDR2: LGHNT, FRNRAP. The junction had 10 bases not matched to a gene; V was cut back by 6 bases and J by 0 bases. The CDR3 contains 17 residues. CDR3 in DNA: TGTGCTAGTGGCAAGGCAGGCGGGAGCGCGAACACCGGGGAGCTGTTTTTT. The encoded protein is CASGKAGGSANTGELFF.

This chain uses TRBV27 with TRBJ2-3, with unresolved D. CDR3 length: 15 amino acids. V shed 1 base and J shed 0 bases, with 8 bases lying between them. From germline, CDR1 is MNHEY and CDR2 SMNVEV (reference sequence). Here the CDR3 reads CASSLLGTSTDTQYF. The CDR3 bases are TGTGCCAGCAGTTTATTAGGAACCAGCACAGATACGCAGTATTTT.